This T cell receptor (beta chain) was retrieved from a study of response to subunit inactivated influenza vaccine. Whole-study results and caveats: There was a suggestion from the authors that each seasonal influenza vaccination recruits few new T cells.

TCRdb reprocessed the RT-PCR reads via MiXCR and lists one record per CDR3 protein. The table lists about 830,000 distinct CDR3 sequences, about 18% of them singletons, with 11% in the top ten. This clonotype showed up just a few times. No antigen is known for it. The CDR3 has 14 residues. Trimming shortened V by 3 bases and J by 9 bases, and 21 bases separated the two germline ends. Germline CDR1 reads DFQATT; CDR2 reads SNEGSKA (reference sequence). Sequences were derived from PBMCs from blood, sampled less than 6 days after vaccination. The receptor comes from a man aged 50 to 60 who received an inactivated influenza vaccine. This chain joins TRBV20-1 and TRBJ2-7; D perhaps matches TRBD2 (6 bases). The CDR3 loop is CSASWAFSGTGQYF. CDR3 coding DNA: TGCAGTGCTAGTTGGGCATTTAGCGGCACTGGGCAGTACTTC.